The 23 T cell receptor beta chains listed next were all sequenced from one sample in a study of shared clonotypes between healthy human individuals. The naive CD8 population came from CD45RO-negative cells selected for CCR7, without terminally differentiated effector memory CD45RA+ cells. Assay used: immunoSEQ multiplex PCR; TCRdb lists only in-frame clones, some missing. The data hold some 2 million clones, with 85% to 95% observed a single time. Specimen: naive CD8+ T cells sorted from blood. The receptors stem from a young man in good health.

The chain links TRBV2 to TRBJ1-3, with D uncertain. The CDR3 covers 11 residues. V lost 10 bases to trimming and J lost 1 base, with 5 bases between them. Germline V gene lookup returns CDR1 SNHLY and CDR2 FYNNEI. The CDR3 DNA follows: TGTGCCACGTATTCTGGAAACACCATATATTTT. Protein sequence: CATYSGNTIYF.

This chain joins TRBV6-1 and TRBJ2-3; tentatively, D is TRBD1 (5 bases). The germline V gene has CDR1 MNHNS and CDR2 SASEGT. The V end lost 3 bases, the J end lost 3 bases, and 13 bases lay between the germline ends. The CDR3 covers 15 residues. DNA of the CDR3: TGTGCCAGCAGTGATTGGAAGGGGTTAACAGATACGCAGTATTTT. Translating gives CASSDWKGLTDTQYF.

With respect to this clone: At the DNA level, this CDR3 is encoded by other sequences in the same sample as well. CDR3 nucleotides: TGTGCCAGCAGCTTGGCCTCAGGTACTGAAGCTTTCTTT. Translation: CASSLASGTEAFF. The genes are TRBV7-9 and TRBJ1-1; D unclear. With 3 bases removed from V and 5 bases from J, the gap between germline ends came to 10 bases. The V gene's germline CDR1 is SEHNR and CDR2 FQNEAQ (reference sequence). The CDR3 spans 13 residues.

This chain links TRBV7-9 with TRBJ2-3; 10 nucleotides agree with TRBD1. This CDR3 comprises 15 residues. The V gene's germline CDR1 is SEHNR and CDR2 FQNEAQ (reference sequence). V dropped 5 bases and J dropped 4; count of bases not matched to a gene: 6. CDR3 DNA sequence: TGTGCCAGCAGCCAAACGACAGGGGGCTCAGATACGCAGTATTTT. Protein sequence: CASSQTTGGSDTQYF. Full variable domain (remainder filled in from reference TRBV7-9 and TRBJ2-3): DTGVSQNPRHKITKRGQNVTFRCDPISEHNRLYWYRQTLGQGPEFLTYFQNEAQLEKSRLLSDRFSAERPKGSFSTLEIQRTEQGDSAMYLCASSQTTGGSDTQYFGPGTRLTVL.

J is TRBJ2-1 and V is TRBV11-3; 9 nucleotides match TRBD2. This CDR3 contains 20 residues. J gave up 2 bases and V 5 bases, and 19 bases lay outside the gene matches. The germline gives CDR1 SGHNT, CDR2 YENEEA. The CDR3 nucleotides read TGTGCCAGCAGCGCAGAGGGCGGGGGGGCCTCAAGCCCCCCCTACAATGAGCAGTTCTTC. It yields the protein CASSAEGGGASSPPYNEQFF.

This chain connects TRBV5-6 to TRBJ1-5; the D is unclear. Germline CDR1 and CDR2: SGHDT and YYEEEE. V was cut by 0 bases and J by 0 bases, with 7 bases left in between. The CDR3 is 15 residues long. CDR3 amino acids: CASSLGWDSNQPQHF. The CDR3 nucleotides read TGTGCCAGCAGCTTGGGTTGGGATAGCAATCAGCCCCAGCATTTT.

Here the CDR3 reads CASSLGTETRYTDTQYF. In DNA form, the CDR3 reads TGTGCCAGCAGCTTGGGGACAGAGACCAGATACACAGATACGCAGTATTTT. The rearrangement links TRBV7-9 to TRBJ2-3, with 7 bases matching TRBD1. This CDR3 has 17 amino acids. Germline V gives CDR1 SEHNR, CDR2 FQNEAQ (reference sequence). V lost 3 bases, J lost 2 bases, and 11 bases stayed unmatched.

A remark on this clone: Additional DNA sequences in this sample encode the identical CDR3. This chain connects TRBV4-3 to TRBJ2-7; 8 positions match TRBD2. The CDR3 runs 15 residues. The germline V gene encodes CDR1 LGHNA and CDR2 YSLEER. V shed 0 bases, J shed 2 bases, and the junction held 3 bases outside the gene matches. CDR3 in amino acids: CASSQDPGLAYEQYF. The CDR3 coding sequence is TGCGCCAGCAGCCAAGACCCGGGACTAGCCTACGAGCAGTACTTC.

A word on this clone: The sample contains more than one DNA sequence encoding this CDR3. This chain uses TRBV7-9 with TRBJ2-5, with TRBD2 matching 13 bases. V lost 5 bases and J lost 1; bases outside the gene matches: 1. The CDR3 has 15 residues. CDR1 and CDR2 from the germline V gene are SEHNR and FQNEAQ (reference sequence). The CDR3 nucleotides read TGTGCCAGCAGCGGACTAGCGGGAGTCCAAGAGACCCAGTACTTC. It is translated as CASSGLAGVQETQYF.

V and J are TRBV11-2 and TRBJ2-3; 7 bases agree with TRBD2. Trimming removed 4 bases from V and 5 bases from J; junction bases left unmatched: 3. The CDR3 is made up of 13 amino acids. The V gene's germline CDR1 is SGHAT and CDR2 FQNNGV. The DNA of the CDR3 is TGTGCCAGCAGCTGGACTAGTGGAGATACGCAGTATTTT. Protein sequence: CASSWTSGDTQYF.

V gene TRBV19 combines with J gene TRBJ2-5; 7 positions match TRBD1. Trimming removed 8 bases from V and 5 bases from J; junction bases left unmatched: 11. Looked up from germline, CDR1 is LNHDA and CDR2 is SQIVND (reference sequence). The length of the CDR3 is 14 residues. The CDR3 is CASHDRETWETQYF. The CDR3 DNA sequence: TGTGCCAGTCACGACAGGGAAACGTGGGAGACCCAGTACTTC.

The rearrangement joins TRBV25-1 to TRBJ2-1, with 7 bases identical to TRBD1. Germline loops: CDR1 MGHDK, CDR2 SYGVNS. V was pared by 4 bases and J by 4 bases, with 4 bases of the junction left unmatched. The CDR3 runs 14 residues. The CDR3 DNA is TGTGCCAGCAGTGCGGTCAGGGGGTACAATGAGCAGTTCTTC. Its protein product is CASSAVRGYNEQFF.

V gene TRBV19 combines with J gene TRBJ1-5, with a possible D match to TRBD1 (5 bases). V lost 5 bases and J 0 bases, leaving 11 bases between the germline ends. From germline, CDR1 is LNHDA and CDR2 SQIVND (reference sequence). CDR3 length: 15 residues. CDR3 protein: CASSPRQLSNQPQHF. Here the CDR3 DNA reads TGTGCCAGTAGTCCGCGACAGCTTAGCAATCAGCCCCAGCATTTT.

The CDR3 loop is CAWSNGVSNSPLHF. CDR3 sequence (DNA): TGTGCCTGGAGTAACGGGGTTTCTAATTCACCCCTCCACTTT. The rearrangement links TRBV30 to TRBJ1-6; unclear D gene. The V end was cut by 2 bases, the J end by 6 bases, with 11 bases between. In germline, CDR1 is GTSNPN, CDR2 SVGIG (reference sequence). This CDR3 contains 14 residues.

Comments on this clone: The sample carries other DNA sequences with the same CDR3. The rearrangement links TRBV5-1 to TRBJ1-1; D is possibly TRBD1 (5 bases). With 0 bases removed from V and 1 base from J, the gap between germline ends came to 7 bases. The germline CDR1 and CDR2 sequences are SGHRS and YFSETQ. The CDR3 covers 14 residues. This CDR3 is CASSLDRSNTEAFF. In DNA form, the CDR3 reads TGCGCCAGCAGCTTGGACAGGTCGAACACTGAAGCTTTCTTT.

The J gene is TRBJ2-1, the V gene TRBV4-3; TRBD2 might be the D (5 bases). Trimming removed 0 bases from V and 0 bases from J, with 12 bases in between. There are 17 residues in the CDR3. From germline, CDR1 is LGHNA and CDR2 YSLEER. This CDR3 reads CASSQELTGYSYNEQFF. The CDR3 DNA reads TGCGCCAGCAGCCAAGAACTTACGGGATACTCCTACAATGAGCAGTTCTTC.

CDR3 protein: CASSDFRTGANTEAFF. As DNA, the CDR3 is TGTGCCAGCAGTGATTTTAGGACAGGAGCTAACACTGAAGCTTTCTTT. This chain joins TRBV25-1 and TRBJ1-1; TRBD1 aligns across 7 bases. Germline CDR1 is MGHDK and CDR2 is SYGVNS. J lost 2 bases, V lost 3 bases, and 9 bases had no gene match. The CDR3 has 16 residues.

The chain recombines TRBV10-2 with TRBJ2-4, with D possibly matching TRBD1 (6 bases). Trimming pared 3 bases from V and 9 bases from J, leaving 15 bases between. CDR1 is WSHSY, CDR2 SAAADI, per germline. The CDR3 totals 14 residues. CDR3 loop: CASSDYPDRSIQYF. The CDR3 DNA follows: TGCGCCAGCAGTGATTACCCAGACAGGAGCATTCAGTACTTC.

J is TRBJ2-7 and V is TRBV6-1, with D possibly TRBD1 on 5 matching bases. The CDR3 extends over 17 amino acids. Germline-derived CDR1 and CDR2 are MNHNS and SASEGT. The V gene lost 2 bases and the J gene lost 2 bases, with 19 bases spanning the gap. CDR3 protein: CASSEPPGQGTPYEQYF. For the CDR3, the DNA is TGTGCCAGCAGTGAACCTCCCGGCCAGGGCACCCCCTACGAGCAGTACTTC.

J is TRBJ2-3 and V is TRBV18; D is possibly TRBD1 (6 bases). V dropped 2 bases and J dropped 3 bases, with 9 bases sitting between them. The CDR3 totals 14 residues. Per the germline V gene, CDR1 is KGHSH and CDR2 is LQKENI. CDR3 region: CASSPSGATDTQYF. CDR3 DNA: TGTGCCAGCTCACCATCAGGGGCTACAGATACGCAGTATTTT.

With respect to this clone: One junction end disagrees with the germline gene, perhaps due to a read error. The chain combines TRBV5-1 with TRBJ1-2, with TRBD1 as a possible D gene (5 bases). The CDR3 runs to 12 residues. The V gene's germline CDR1 is SGHRS and CDR2 YFSETQ. The CDR3 loop reads CTSSSGNYGYTF. CDR3 nucleotide sequence: TGCACCAGCAGCTCAGGGAACTATGGCTACACCTTC. Full variable domain (remainder filled in from reference TRBV5-1 and TRBJ1-2): KAGVTQTPRYLIKTRGQQVTLSCSPISGHRSVSWYQQTPGQGLQFLFEYFSETQRNKGNFPGRFSGRQFSNSRSEMNVSTLELGDSALYLCTSSSGNYGYTFGSGTRLTVV.

V usage is TRBV27 and J usage is TRBJ2-2; D gene unclear. From germline, CDR1 is MNHEY and CDR2 SMNVEV (reference sequence). V lost 3 bases and J 8 bases, leaving 16 bases between the germline ends. This CDR3 comprises 15 residues. The CDR3 loop reads CASSFIPPRSGELFF. Here the CDR3 DNA reads TGTGCCAGCAGTTTTATCCCCCCAAGGTCTGGGGAGCTGTTTTTT.

The chain combines TRBV13 with TRBJ1-1; D gene unclear. Germline assignment: CDR1 PRHDT and CDR2 FYEKMQ (reference sequence). The CDR3 runs 12 residues. Trimming pared 5 bases from V and 1 base from J, leaving 5 bases between. The CDR3 region is CASSPENTEAFF. In nucleotides, the CDR3 is TGTGCCAGCAGCCCCGAGAACACTGAAGCTTTCTTT.